In this sample, the clone carrying this TCR beta chain turned up a few times. These data originate in a study of T cells after yellow fever vaccination. On the study more broadly: In the case of low-cell-number fractions, SMART-Seq v4 Ultra Low Input was used for preparation.

From the 5' RACE reads, TCRdb called clonotypes with MiXCR, one entry per CDR3 protein. Of some 240,000 distinct CDR3 sequences listed, about 5% are singletons. CDR1 SGHRS and CDR2 YFSETQ come from the germline V gene. V lost 0 bases, J lost 4 bases, and 8 bases lay in between. There are 14 residues in the CDR3. The sequence came from a man aged 18 to 30 who received the YFV17D yellow fever vaccine. The J gene is TRBJ1-5, the V gene TRBV5-1; D perhaps matches TRBD1 (6 bases). Sequences were derived from CD4+ T cells sorted from PBMCs, sampled on the day of the yellow fever booster vaccination. The CDR3 DNA sequence: TGCGCCAGCAGCTTGGACAGGGAGAATCAGCCCCAGCATTTT. Translating gives CASSLDRENQPQHF.